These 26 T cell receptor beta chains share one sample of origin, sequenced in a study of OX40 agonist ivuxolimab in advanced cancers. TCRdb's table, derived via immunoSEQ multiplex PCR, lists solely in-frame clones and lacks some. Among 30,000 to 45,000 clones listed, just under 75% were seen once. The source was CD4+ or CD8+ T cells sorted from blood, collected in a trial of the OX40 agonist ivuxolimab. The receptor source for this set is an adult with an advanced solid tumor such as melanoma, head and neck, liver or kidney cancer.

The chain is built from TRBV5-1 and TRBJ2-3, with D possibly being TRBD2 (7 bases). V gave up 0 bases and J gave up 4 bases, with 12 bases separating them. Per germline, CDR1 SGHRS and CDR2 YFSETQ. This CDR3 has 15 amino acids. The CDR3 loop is CASSLEGGGPDTQYF. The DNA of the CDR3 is TGCGCCAGCAGCTTGGAAGGGGGAGGGCCAGATACGCAGTATTTT.

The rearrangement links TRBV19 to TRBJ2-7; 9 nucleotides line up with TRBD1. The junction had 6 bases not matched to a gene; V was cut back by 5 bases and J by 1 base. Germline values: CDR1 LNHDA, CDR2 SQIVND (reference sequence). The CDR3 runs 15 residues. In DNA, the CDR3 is TGTGCCAGTAGTTCCTTGGGGACAGGGTCCTACGAGCAGTACTTC. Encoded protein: CASSSLGTGSYEQYF. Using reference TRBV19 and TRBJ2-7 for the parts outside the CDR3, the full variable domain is DGGITQSPKYLFRKEGQNVTLSCEQNLNHDAMYWYRQDPGQGLRLIYYSQIVNDFQKGDIAEGYSVSREKKESFPLTVTSAQKNPTAFYLCASSSLGTGSYEQYFGPGTRLTVT.

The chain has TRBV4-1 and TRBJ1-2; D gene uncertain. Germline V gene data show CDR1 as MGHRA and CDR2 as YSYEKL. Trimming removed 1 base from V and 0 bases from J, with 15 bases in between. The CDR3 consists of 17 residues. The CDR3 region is CASSQVIRKGPNYGYTF. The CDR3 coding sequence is TGCGCCAGCAGCCAAGTGATTAGGAAGGGTCCTAACTATGGCTACACCTTC.

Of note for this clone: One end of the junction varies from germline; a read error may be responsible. CDR3 protein: CASGEQGAMDGYTF. CDR3 DNA: TGTGCCAGCGGTGAACAGGGGGCAATGGATGGCTACACCTTC. This chain joins TRBV2 and TRBJ1-2; 9 nucleotides agree with TRBD1. Germline V CDR1 and CDR2: SNHLY, FYNNEI. The CDR3 is made up of 14 amino acids.

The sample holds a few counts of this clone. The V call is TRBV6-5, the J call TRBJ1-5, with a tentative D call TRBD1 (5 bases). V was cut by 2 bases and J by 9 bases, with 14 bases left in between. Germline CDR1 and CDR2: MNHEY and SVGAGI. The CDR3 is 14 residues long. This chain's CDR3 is CASSYRGHLSPQHF. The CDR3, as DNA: TGTGCCAGCAGTTACAGGGGCCACCTATCGCCCCAGCATTTT.

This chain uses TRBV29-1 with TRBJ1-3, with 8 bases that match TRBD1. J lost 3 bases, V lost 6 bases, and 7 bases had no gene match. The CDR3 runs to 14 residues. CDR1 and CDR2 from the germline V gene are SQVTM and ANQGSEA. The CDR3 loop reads CSVDLTGDGNTIYF. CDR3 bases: TGCAGCGTAGATCTGACAGGGGATGGAAACACCATATATTTT.

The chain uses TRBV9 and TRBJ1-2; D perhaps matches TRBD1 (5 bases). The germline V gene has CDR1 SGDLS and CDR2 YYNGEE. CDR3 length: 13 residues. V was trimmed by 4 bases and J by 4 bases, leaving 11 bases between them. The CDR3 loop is CASSPGESYGYTF. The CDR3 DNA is TGTGCCAGCAGCCCGGGGGAGAGCTATGGCTACACCTTC.

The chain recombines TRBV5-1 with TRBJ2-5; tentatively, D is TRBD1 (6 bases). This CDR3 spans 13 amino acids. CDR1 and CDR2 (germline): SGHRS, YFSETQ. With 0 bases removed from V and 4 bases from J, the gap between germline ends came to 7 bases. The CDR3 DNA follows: TGCGCCAGCAGCTTGGTAGGGGGAGAGACCCAGTACTTC. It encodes CASSLVGGETQYF.

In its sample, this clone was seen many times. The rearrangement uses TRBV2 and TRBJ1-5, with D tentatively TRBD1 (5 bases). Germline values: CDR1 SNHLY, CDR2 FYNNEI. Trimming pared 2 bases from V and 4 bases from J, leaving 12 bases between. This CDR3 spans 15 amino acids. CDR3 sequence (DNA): TGTGCCAGCAGTGAAAATCGGCCAGGGAATCAGCCCCAGCATTTT. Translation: CASSENRPGNQPQHF.

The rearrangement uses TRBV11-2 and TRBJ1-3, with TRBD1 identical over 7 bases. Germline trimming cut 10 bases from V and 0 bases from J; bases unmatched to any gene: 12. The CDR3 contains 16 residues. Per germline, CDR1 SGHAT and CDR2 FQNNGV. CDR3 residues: CATGNRGQSSGNTIYF. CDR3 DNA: TGTGCCACCGGTAACAGGGGCCAGAGCTCTGGAAACACCATATATTTT.

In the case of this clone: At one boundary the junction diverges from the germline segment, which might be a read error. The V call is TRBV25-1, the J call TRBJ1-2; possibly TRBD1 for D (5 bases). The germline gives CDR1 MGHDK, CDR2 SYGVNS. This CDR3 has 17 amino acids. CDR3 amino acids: CASSGSPGAQSPYGHTF. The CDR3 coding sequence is TGTGCCAGCAGTGGGTCTCCCGGGGCGCAATCCCCCTATGGCCACACCTTC.

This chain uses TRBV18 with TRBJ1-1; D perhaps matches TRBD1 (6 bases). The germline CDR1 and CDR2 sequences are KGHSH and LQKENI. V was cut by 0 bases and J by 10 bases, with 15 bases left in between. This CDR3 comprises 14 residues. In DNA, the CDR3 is TGTGCCAGCTCACCACCGTCAGGGGAGGTTTCAGCTTTCTTT. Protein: CASSPPSGEVSAFF.

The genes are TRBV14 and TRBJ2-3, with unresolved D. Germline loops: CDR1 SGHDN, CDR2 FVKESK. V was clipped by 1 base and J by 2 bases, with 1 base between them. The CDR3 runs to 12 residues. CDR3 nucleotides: TGTGCCAGCAGCCAAGTCACAGATACGCAGTATTTT. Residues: CASSQVTDTQYF. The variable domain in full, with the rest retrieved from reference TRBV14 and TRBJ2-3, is EAGVTQFPSHSVIEKGQTVTLRCDPISGHDNLYWYRRVMGKEIKFLLHFVKESKQDESGMPNNRFLAERTGGTYSTLKVQPAELEDSGVYFCASSQVTDTQYFGPGTRLTVL.

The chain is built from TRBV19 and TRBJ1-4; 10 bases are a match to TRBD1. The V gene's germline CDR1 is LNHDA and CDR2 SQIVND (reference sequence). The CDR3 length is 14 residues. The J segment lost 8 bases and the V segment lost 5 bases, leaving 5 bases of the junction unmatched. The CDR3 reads CASSEDRGIEKLFF. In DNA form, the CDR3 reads TGTGCCAGTAGTGAGGACAGGGGGATCGAAAAACTGTTTTTT.

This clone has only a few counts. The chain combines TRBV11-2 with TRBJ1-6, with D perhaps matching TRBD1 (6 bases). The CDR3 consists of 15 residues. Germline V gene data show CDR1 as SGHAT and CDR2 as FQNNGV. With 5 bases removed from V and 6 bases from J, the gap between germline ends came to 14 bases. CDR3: CASSSHRAINSPLHF. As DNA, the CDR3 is TGTGCCAGCAGCAGCCACAGGGCCATTAATTCACCCCTCCACTTT. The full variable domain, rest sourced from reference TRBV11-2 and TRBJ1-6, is EAGVAQSPRYKIIEKRQSVAFWCNPISGHATLYWYQQILGQGPKLLIQFQNNGVVDDSQLPKDRFSAERLKGVDSTLKIQPAKLEDSAVYLCASSSHRAINSPLHFGNGTRLTVT.

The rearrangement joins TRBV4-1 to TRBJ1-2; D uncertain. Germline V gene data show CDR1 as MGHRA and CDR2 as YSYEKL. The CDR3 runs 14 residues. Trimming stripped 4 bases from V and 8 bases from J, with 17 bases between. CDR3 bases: TGCGCCAGCAGCCCGGAGAGGGATTCGCGCGGCTACACCTTC. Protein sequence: CASSPERDSRGYTF.

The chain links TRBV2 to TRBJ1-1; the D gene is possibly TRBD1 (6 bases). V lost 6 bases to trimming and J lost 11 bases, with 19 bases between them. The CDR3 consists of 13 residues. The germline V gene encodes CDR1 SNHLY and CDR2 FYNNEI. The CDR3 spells CASSGGPQSLAFF. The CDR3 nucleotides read TGTGCCAGCAGCGGGGGGCCACAGAGTCTGGCTTTCTTT.

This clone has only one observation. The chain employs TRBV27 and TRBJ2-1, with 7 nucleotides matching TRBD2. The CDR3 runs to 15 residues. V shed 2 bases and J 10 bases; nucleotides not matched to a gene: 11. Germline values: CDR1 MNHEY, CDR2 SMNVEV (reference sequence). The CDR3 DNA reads TGTGCCAGCAGTTTAGCGGGGGAACTGAGGGAAGAGCAGTTCTTC. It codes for CASSLAGELREEQFF.

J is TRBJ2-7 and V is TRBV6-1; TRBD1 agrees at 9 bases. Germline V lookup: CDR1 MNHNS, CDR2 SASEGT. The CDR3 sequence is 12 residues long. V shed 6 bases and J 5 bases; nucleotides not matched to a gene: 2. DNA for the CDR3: TGTGCCAGCAGGGGGACAGGGAACGAGCAGTACGTC. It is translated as CASRGTGNEQYV.

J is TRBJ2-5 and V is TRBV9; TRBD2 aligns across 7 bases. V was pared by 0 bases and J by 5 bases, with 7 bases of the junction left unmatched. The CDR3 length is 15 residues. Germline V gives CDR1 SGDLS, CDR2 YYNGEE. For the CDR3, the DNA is TGTGCCAGCAGCGTAGTAGCTAGCGGCCGGGAGACCCAGTACTTC. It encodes CASSVVASGRETQYF.

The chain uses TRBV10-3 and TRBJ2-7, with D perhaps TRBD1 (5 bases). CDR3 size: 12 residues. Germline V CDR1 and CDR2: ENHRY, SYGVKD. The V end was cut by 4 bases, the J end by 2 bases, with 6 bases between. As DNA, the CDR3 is TGTGCCATCAGTGCGACAGCCTACGAGCAGTACGTC. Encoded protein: CAISATAYEQYV.

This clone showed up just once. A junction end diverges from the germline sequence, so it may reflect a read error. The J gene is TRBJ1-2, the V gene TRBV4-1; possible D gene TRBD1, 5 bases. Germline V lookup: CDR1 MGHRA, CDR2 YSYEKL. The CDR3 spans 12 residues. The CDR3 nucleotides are TGCGCCAGCAGCCAAGATTCACAGGTTCTCGCCTTC. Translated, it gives CASSQDSQVLAF.

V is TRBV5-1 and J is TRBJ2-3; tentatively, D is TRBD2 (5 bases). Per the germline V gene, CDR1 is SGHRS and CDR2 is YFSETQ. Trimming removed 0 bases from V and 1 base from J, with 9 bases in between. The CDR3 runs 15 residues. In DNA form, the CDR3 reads TGCGCCAGCAGCTTGGACGACTACCGCACAGATACGCAGTATTTT. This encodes CASSLDDYRTDTQYF.

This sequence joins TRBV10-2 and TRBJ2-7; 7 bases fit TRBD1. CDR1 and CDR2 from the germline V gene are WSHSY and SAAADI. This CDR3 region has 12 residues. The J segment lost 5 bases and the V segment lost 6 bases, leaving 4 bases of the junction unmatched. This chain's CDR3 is CASRQGLHEQYF. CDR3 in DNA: TGCGCCAGCAGACAGGGGTTGCACGAGCAGTACTTC.

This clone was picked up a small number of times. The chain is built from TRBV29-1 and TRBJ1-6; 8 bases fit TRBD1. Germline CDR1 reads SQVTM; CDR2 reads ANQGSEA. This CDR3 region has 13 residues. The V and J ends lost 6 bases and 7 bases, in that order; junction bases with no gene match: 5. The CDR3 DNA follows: TGCAGCGTCCAGGGGGCCAGGAATTCACCCCTCCACTTT. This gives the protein CSVQGARNSPLHF.

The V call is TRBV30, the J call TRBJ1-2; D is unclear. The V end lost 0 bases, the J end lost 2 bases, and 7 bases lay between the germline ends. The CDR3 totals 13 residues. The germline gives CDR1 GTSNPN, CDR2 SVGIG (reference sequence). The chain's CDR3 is CAWSVLRNYGYTF. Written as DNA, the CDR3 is TGTGCCTGGAGTGTACTGAGGAACTATGGCTACACCTTC.